The T cell receptor beta chain under discussion was sequenced for a study of blood T cell repertoires in COVID-19. Study-level information: COVID-19 samples, acute and convalescent, were from the United States, Italy and Spain. From T cells, B-cell-depleted T cells, or PBMCs came the material, which was cDNA or gDNA.

Germline trimming cut 4 bases from V and 4 bases from J; bases unmatched to any gene: 12. The CDR3 runs 17 residues. Per germline, CDR1 KGHDR and CDR2 SFDVKD. Original data processing: From reference gene primer amplification, estimates of nucleated cell counts were derived. This table comes from immunoSEQ multiplex PCR, and its TCRdb copy is limited to in-frame clones, with some not included. For V, J and clone size, that table is used; D and trimming come from the DNA. The sample consists of about 140,000 clones, roughly 80% of them appearing once. This TCR was recovered from a man in his forties or fifties with active or convalescent COVID-19. V usage is TRBV24-1 and J usage is TRBJ2-5; 9 nucleotides match TRBD1. Sequencing input: peripheral blood. The CDR3 sequence is CATSELRGTGTSETQYF. The CDR3 nucleotides are TGTGCCACCAGTGAGTTACGCGGGACAGGGACGTCAGAGACCCAGTACTTC.